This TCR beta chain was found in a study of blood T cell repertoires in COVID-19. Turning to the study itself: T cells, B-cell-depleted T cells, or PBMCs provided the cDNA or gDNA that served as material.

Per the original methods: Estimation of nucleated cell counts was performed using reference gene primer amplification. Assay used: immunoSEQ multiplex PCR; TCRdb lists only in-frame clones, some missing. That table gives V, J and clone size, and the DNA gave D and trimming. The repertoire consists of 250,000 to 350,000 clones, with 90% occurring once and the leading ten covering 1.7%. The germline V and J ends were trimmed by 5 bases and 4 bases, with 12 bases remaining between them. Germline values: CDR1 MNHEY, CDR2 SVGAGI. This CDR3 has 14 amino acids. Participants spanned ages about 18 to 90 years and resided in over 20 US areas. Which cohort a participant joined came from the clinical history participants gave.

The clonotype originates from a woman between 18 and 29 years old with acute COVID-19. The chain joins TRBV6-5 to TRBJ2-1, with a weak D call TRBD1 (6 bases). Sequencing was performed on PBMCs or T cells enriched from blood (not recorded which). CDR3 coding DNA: TGTGCCAGCAGTAGACAGGAGAGTTACAATGAGCAGTTCTTC. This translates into CASSRQESYNEQFF.